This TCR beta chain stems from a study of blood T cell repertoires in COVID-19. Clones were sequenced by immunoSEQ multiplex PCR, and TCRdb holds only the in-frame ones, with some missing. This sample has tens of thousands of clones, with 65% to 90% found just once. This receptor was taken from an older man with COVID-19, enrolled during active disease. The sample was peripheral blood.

CDR3 in DNA: TGTGCCAGCAGCCGGGGAGGGGAGGGTGAGGCGTCCTACGAGCAGTACTTC. This codes for CASSRGGEGEASYEQYF. This chain joins TRBV4-2 and TRBJ2-7, with TRBD2 matching 7 bases. Germline V lookup: CDR1 LGHNA, CDR2 YNFKEQ. There are 17 residues in the CDR3. J was trimmed by 1 base and V by 4 bases; bases with no gene match: 13.